These T cell receptor beta chains were read from a single sample in a study. TCRdb fed the 5' RACE reads into MiXCR, producing one record per CDR3 protein. Among some 30,000 distinct CDR3 sequences listed, over 25% were seen once. Sequencing input: tumor-infiltrating Tregs sorted from the breast tumor. The receptor source for this set is a female donor with breast cancer. Both conserved end residues are part of each CDR3. Fields, in order: clone size, J gene, V gene, D gene, CDR3 protein, CDR3 DNA. A D gene is named only where the DNA matches it firmly. Clone size is given for some rows only: seen once, a few or many times, or a class if the clone is expanded.

>many|TRBJ1-5|TRBV20-1|-
CSARDPRQTSNQPQHF
TGCAGTGCTAGAGATCCCCGACAGACTAGCAATCAGCCCCAGCATTTT
>-|TRBJ1-1|TRBV6-5|-
CASSYLREGDTEAFF
TGTGCCAGCAGTTATCTTAGGGAAGGGGACACTGAAGCTTTCTTT
>-|TRBJ1-5|TRBV4-1|TRBD1
CASSHGQGYSNQPQHF
TGCGCCAGCAGCCATGGACAGGGGTATAGCAATCAGCCCCAGCATTTT
>many|TRBJ2-1|TRBV25-1|-
CASSESAGAAYNEQFF
TGTGCCAGCAGTGAATCGGCGGGGGCTGCCTACAATGAGCAGTTCTTC
>few|TRBJ2-3|TRBV7-6|-
CASSVNSIPPRFTDTQYF
TGTGCCAGCAGCGTTAATTCTATCCCACCTAGGTTCACAGATACGCAGTATTTT
>many|TRBJ2-1|TRBV15|TRBD2
CATSRSKREGYNEQFF
TGTGCCACCAGCAGATCCAAGCGGGAGGGATACAATGAGCAGTTCTTC
>-|TRBJ1-1|TRBV7-3|TRBD1
CASSNTHRGVSTEAFF
TGTGCCAGCAGCAACACCCACAGGGGAGTGAGCACTGAAGCTTTCTTT
>-|TRBJ1-1|TRBV29-1|-
CSGARKRNTEAFF
TGCAGCGGTGCCCGTAAGAGGAACACTGAAGCTTTCTTT
>many|TRBJ1-5|TRBV7-6|TRBD1
CASSPTGGYNQPQHF
TGTGCCAGCAGCCCGACAGGGGGCTACAATCAGCCCCAGCATTTT
>-|TRBJ1-2|TRBV19|TRBD1
CAGSPGQGYGYTF
TGTGCCGGTAGCCCGGGACAGGGGTATGGCTACACCTTC
>few|TRBJ2-7|TRBV9|-
CASSPSPTPYEQYF
TGTGCCAGCAGCCCCTCTCCCACCCCCTACGAGCAGTACTTC
>few|TRBJ2-1|TRBV24-1|-
CATGAPGSNEQFF
TGTGCCACCGGGGCTCCAGGCTCCAATGAGCAGTTCTTC
>-|TRBJ1-1|TRBV20-1|TRBD1
CSARWGQLNTEAFF
TGCAGTGCTAGGTGGGGACAGTTGAACACTGAAGCTTTCTTT
>many|TRBJ2-1|TRBV24-1|-
CATSGAAEQFF
TGTGCCACCAGTGGCGCAGCAGAACAGTTCTTC
>-|TRBJ2-1|TRBV10-1|-
CASSRSKSYDEQFF
TGCGCCAGCAGTCGATCGAAGTCCTACGATGAGCAGTTCTTC
>-|TRBJ2-3|TRBV2|TRBD1
CASSLTGGTDTQYF
TGTGCCAGCAGTCTCACAGGGGGCACAGATACGCAGTATTTT
>many|TRBJ1-1|TRBV12-3/TRBV12-4|-
CASCDSMNTEAFF
TGTGCCAGCTGTGACAGCATGAACACTGAAGCTTTCTTT
>-|TRBJ1-5|TRBV6-1|TRBD1
CASSGQAPNQPQHF
TGCGCCAGTAGCGGACAGGCTCCCAATCAGCCCCAGCATTTT
>many|TRBJ1-2|TRBV28|-
CASSPGQWHGYTF
TGTGCCAGCAGCCCGGGCCAGTGGCATGGCTACACCTTC
>-|TRBJ2-2|TRBV5-4|-
CASSLGWGAGELFF
TGTGCCAGCAGCTTAGGCTGGGGGGCCGGGGAGCTGTTTTTT
>many|TRBJ2-1|TRBV7-6|-
CASSPNSGEIRDEQFF
TGTGCCAGCAGCCCCAACTCGGGGGAGATTAGAGATGAGCAGTTCTTC
>medium-sized|TRBJ2-1|TRBV4-1|TRBD1
CASSQDRQGFYNEQFF
TGCGCCAGCAGCCAAGACCGACAGGGTTTCTACAATGAGCAGTTCTTC
>-|TRBJ1-1|TRBV6-2/TRBV6-3|-
CASSYRAGAFF
TGTGCCAGCAGTTATCGTGCCGGAGCTTTCTTT
>many|TRBJ1-2|TRBV12-3/TRBV12-4|TRBD1
CASSAGTGTFPGYTF
TGTGCCAGCAGTGCCGGGACAGGGACCTTCCCTGGCTACACCTTC